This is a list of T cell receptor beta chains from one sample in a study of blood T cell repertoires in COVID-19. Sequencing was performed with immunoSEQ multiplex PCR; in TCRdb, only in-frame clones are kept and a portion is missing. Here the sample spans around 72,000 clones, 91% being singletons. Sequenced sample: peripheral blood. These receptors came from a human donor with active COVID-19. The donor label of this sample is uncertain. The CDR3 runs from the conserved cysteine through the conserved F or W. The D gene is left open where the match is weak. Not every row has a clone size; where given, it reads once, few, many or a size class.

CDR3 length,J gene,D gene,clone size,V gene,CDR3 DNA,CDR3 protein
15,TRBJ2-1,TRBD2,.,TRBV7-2,TGTGCCAGCAGCCCCAGGACTAGCGGGAGTGATGAGCAGTTCTTC,CASSPRTSGSDEQFF
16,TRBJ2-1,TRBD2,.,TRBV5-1,TGCGCCAGCAGCCCGATCAATAGCGGGGGAGACAATGAGCAGTTCTTC,CASSPINSGGDNEQFF
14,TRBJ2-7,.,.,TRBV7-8,TGTGCCAGCAGCTTAGCCGGGGATAACTACGAGCAGTACTTC,CASSLAGDNYEQYF
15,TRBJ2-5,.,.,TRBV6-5,TGTGCCAGCAGTTACTTCGGACAACTCGAAGAGACCCAGTACTTC,CASSYFGQLEETQYF
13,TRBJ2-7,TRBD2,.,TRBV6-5,TGTGCCAGCAGTTACAGGGAGGGCTACGAGCAGTACTTC,CASSYREGYEQYF
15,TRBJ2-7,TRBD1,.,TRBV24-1,TGTGCCACCAGTGGTACCGGGACAGGCACCTACGAGCAGTACTTC,CATSGTGTGTYEQYF
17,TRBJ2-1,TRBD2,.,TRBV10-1,TGCGCCAGCAGTGGACGGCCGGGACTAGCGGGAGTGAGTGAGCAGTTCTTC,CASSGRPGLAGVSEQFF
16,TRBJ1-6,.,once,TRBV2,TGTGCCAGCAGTGAAAGCCAGGGCCTGGATAATTCACCCCTCCACTTT,CASSESQGLDNSPLHF
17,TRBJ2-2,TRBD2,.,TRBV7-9,TGTGCCAGCAACTTGGGTTTAGCGGGAGCGAACACCGGGGAGCTGTTTTTT,CASNLGLAGANTGELFF
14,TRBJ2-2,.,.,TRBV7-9,TGTGCCAGCATCCAGGATCCGGCAGCCGGGGAGCTGTTTTTT,CASIQDPAAGELFF
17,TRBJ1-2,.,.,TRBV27,TGTGCCAGCAGTTTAGCCGGGGCCCAGGGAGGAATCTATGGCTACACCTTC,CASSLAGAQGGIYGYTF
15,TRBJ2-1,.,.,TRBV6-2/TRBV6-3,TGTGCCAGCAGTCGCGTACGGAGCTCCTACAATGAGCAGTTCTTC,CASSRVRSSYNEQFF
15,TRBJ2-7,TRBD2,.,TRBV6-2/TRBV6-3,TGTGCCAGCAGTACTATAGCGGGGGCCTCCTACGAGCAGTACTTC,CASSTIAGASYEQYF
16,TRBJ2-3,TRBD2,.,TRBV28,TGTGCCAGCAGCCAAAGCGGGGGGCGTTCCCTAGATACGCAGTATTTT,CASSQSGGRSLDTQYF